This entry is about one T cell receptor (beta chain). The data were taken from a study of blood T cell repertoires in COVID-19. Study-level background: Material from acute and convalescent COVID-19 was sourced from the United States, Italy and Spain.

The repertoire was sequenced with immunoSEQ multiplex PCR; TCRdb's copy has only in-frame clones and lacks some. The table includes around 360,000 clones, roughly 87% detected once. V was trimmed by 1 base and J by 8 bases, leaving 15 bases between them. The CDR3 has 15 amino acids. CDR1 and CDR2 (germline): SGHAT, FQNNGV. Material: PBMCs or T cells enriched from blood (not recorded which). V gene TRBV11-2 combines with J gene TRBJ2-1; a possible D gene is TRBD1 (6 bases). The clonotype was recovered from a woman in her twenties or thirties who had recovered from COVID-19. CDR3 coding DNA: TGTGCCAGCAGCTTAGCGGGGCAGGGGTATGATGAGCAGTTCTTC. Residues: CASSLAGQGYDEQFF. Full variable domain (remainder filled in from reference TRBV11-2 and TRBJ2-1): EAGVAQSPRYKIIEKRQSVAFWCNPISGHATLYWYQQILGQGPKLLIQFQNNGVVDDSQLPKDRFSAERLKGVDSTLKIQPAKLEDSAVYLCASSLAGQGYDEQFFGPGTRLTVL.